This TCR beta chain derives from a study of CD8 T cells in ankylosing spondylitis. The TCR beta libraries were generated through quantitative 5'-RACE incorporating molecular barcodes. TCRdb recomputed calls from the 5' RACE reads with MiXCR, one row per CDR3 protein. The sample holds roughly 230,000 distinct CDR3 sequences, under 8.5% seen once. This clonotype came up many times. V dropped 2 bases and J dropped 5 bases, with 3 bases sitting between them. CDR1 is MGHDK, CDR2 SYGVNS, per germline. The CDR3 extends over 12 amino acids. This chain uses TRBV25-1 with TRBJ2-2; D uncertain. The sequence derives from a female donor with ankylosing spondylitis or in good health (not recorded which). The specimen was blood, either unsorted or a sorted T cell fraction (not recorded which). The CDR3 coding sequence is TGTGCCAGCAGTGAAGAGACCGGGGAGCTGTTTTTT. This encodes CASSEETGELFF. The complete variable domain, with remaining parts taken from reference TRBV25-1 and TRBJ2-2, reads EADIYQTPRYLVIGTGKKITLECSQTMGHDKMYWYQQDPGMELHLIHYSYGVNSTEKGDLSSESTVSRIRTEHFPLTLESARPSHTSQYLCASSEETGELFFGEGSRLTVL.